Shown below are 2 T cell receptor beta chains from a single sample sequenced in a study of T cell responses to AZD1222 COVID-19 vaccine. Sequencing was performed with immunoSEQ multiplex PCR; in TCRdb, only in-frame clones are kept and a portion is missing. The table lists roughly 100,000 clones, approximately 88% of them singletons. The input for sequencing was peripheral blood, taken on day 0 of AZD1222 vaccination. The receptors were gathered from an adult in good health.

This sequence joins TRBV4-2 and TRBJ2-3; TRBD1 or TRBD2 may be the D gene (5 bases each). This CDR3 spans 16 amino acids. V lost 2 bases to trimming and J lost 2 bases, with 14 bases between them. Germline V CDR1 and CDR2: LGHNA, YNFKEQ. The CDR3 DNA follows: TGTGCCAGCAGCCAACCGGGACCCGGGCCCACAGATACGCAGTATTTT. Translation gives CASSQPGPGPTDTQYF.

This clone was detected a few times. This sequence joins TRBV28 and TRBJ2-7, with TRBD2 identical over 10 bases. Trimming removed 5 bases from V and 3 bases from J; junction bases left unmatched: 7. Germline assignment: CDR1 MDHEN and CDR2 SYDVKM. The CDR3 runs 15 residues. The CDR3 sequence is CASSPLAGGLYEQYF. The CDR3, as DNA: TGTGCCAGCAGTCCATTAGCGGGAGGACTCTACGAGCAGTACTTC.